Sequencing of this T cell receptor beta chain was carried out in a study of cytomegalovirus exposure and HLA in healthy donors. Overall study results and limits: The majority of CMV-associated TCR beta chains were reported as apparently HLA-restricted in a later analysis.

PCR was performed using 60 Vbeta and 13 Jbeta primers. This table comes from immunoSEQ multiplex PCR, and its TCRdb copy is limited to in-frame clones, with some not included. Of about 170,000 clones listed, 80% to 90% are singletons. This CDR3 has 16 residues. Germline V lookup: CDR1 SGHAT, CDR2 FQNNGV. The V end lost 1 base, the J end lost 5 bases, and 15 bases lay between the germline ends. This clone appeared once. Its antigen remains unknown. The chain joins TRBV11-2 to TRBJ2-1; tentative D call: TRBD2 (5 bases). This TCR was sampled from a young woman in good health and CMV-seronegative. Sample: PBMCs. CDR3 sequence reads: CASSLAEGAIDNEQFF. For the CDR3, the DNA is TGTGCCAGCAGCTTAGCAGAGGGAGCGATCGACAATGAGCAGTTCTTC.